This T cell receptor beta chain was sequenced in a study of T cells in Graves' hyperthyroidism and ophthalmopathy. On this clonotype: Its antigen remains unidentified.

Points from the study as a whole: Most expanded thyroid clonotypes above 0.001 also appeared in blood.

Patients between 18 and 65 years old had hyperthyroidism, newly diagnosed and lasting under 2 months. Germline V CDR1 and CDR2: MGHDK, SYGVNS. CDR3 length equals 16 residues. Trimming at V came to 4 bases and at J to 2 bases, leaving 9 bases not matched to a gene. RNA transcripts yielded amplified TCR beta CDR3 regions. HTBI primers were the set used in a first-round RT-PCR of the TCR CDR3. MiXCR, run by TCRdb on the multiplex PCR reads, gives a single entry per CDR3 protein. Here the sample spans roughly 580,000 distinct CDR3 sequences, around 46% being singletons. Sequenced sample: peripheral blood or thyroid tissue (not recorded which). The receptor was derived from a woman younger than 30 with Graves' hyperthyroidism. The chain employs TRBV25-1 and TRBJ2-5; 8 bases align to TRBD2. In DNA, the CDR3 is TGTGCCAGCAGTGCCGGGGGGGGGGGCGGTCAAGAGACCCAGTACTTC. As protein: CASSAGGGGGQETQYF. The complete variable domain, with remaining parts taken from reference TRBV25-1 and TRBJ2-5, reads EADIYQTPRYLVIGTGKKITLECSQTMGHDKMYWYQQDPGMELHLIHYSYGVNSTEKGDLSSESTVSRIRTEHFPLTLESARPSHTSQYLCASSAGGGGGQETQYFGPGTRLLVL.